This T cell receptor beta chain appears in the sequencing data of a study of metastatic and nonmetastatic thyroid tumors. Study context: Repertoires from blood and tumor or nodule tissue of malignant and benign thyroid patients were compared.

Original handling: Variation in CDR3 across clinicopathological groups served as the basis for constructing a distant-metastasis classifier in papillary thyroid cancer. With MiXCR, TCRdb reprocessed the PCR reads. The V and J calls, along with clone size, are taken from TCRdb and not from the paper's own processing. The sample contains roughly 40,000 clones, roughly a sixth of which appear only once. The CDR3 is made up of 14 amino acids. Germline values: CDR1 SGDLS, CDR2 YYNGEE. Trimming cost V 0 bases and J 7 bases; bases outside gene matches: 6. Study outcomes and limitations: In both blood and tumor samples, TCR beta diversity was reported significantly higher for malignant than benign nodules.

Prior to thyroid surgery, none of the patients had received any treatment. There are many counts of this clone. What it recognizes is unknown. This receptor was taken from a female donor with papillary thyroid cancer or a benign thyroid nodule (not recorded which). Some clones in this sample may be carry-over from other donors' samples. The chain has TRBV9 and TRBJ2-7; 8 bases map to TRBD1. Sequencing used blood. The DNA for the CDR3 is TGTGCCAGCAGCGTAGAACCAACAGGGGGAGAGCAGTACTTC. It specifies CASSVEPTGGEQYF. The entire variable domain, with the rest obtained from reference TRBV9 and TRBJ2-7, is as follows: DSGVTQTPKHLITATGQRVTLRCSPRSGDLSVYWYQQSLDQGLQFLIQYYNGEERAKGNILERFSAQQFPDLHSELNLSSLELGDSALYFCASSVEPTGGEQYFGPGTRLTVT.